The clone carrying this T cell receptor (beta chain) was found many times. From RNA transcripts, TCR beta CDR3 regions were amplified. When the TCR CDR3 underwent first-round RT-PCR, the HTBI primer set was used. In TCRdb, the multiplex PCR reads were re-called with MiXCR into one record per CDR3 protein. The sample lists about 280,000 distinct CDR3 sequences, approximately 26% occurring once. Exclusion of a patient resulted from uncontrolled infection, other autoimmune disease, pregnancy or lactation. On the basis of clinical symptoms, serum thyroxine and TRAb, thyroid ultrasound and orbital computed tomography, diagnoses were made. PBMCs were obtained from 10 ml fresh peripheral blood. This sample is drawn from a study of T cells in Graves' hyperthyroidism and ophthalmopathy. Sequencing used blood. The clonotype comes from a middle-aged man with Graves' hyperthyroidism that later progressed to Graves' ophthalmopathy.

CDR3 nucleotide sequence: TGTGCCAGCAAAAGGGCGGGACAAGAGACCCAGTACTTC. Translation gives CASKRAGQETQYF. The chain carries TRBV6-2 or TRBV6-3 and TRBJ2-5, with a possible D match to TRBD2 (6 bases). The V end lost 7 bases, the J end lost 2 bases, and 11 bases lay between the germline ends. This CDR3 comprises 13 residues. Germline values: CDR1 MNHEY, CDR2 SVGEGT.